A single sample gave rise to the 18 T cell receptor beta chains below, sequenced in a study of T cells after yellow fever vaccination. TCRdb re-derived calls from the 5' RACE reads in MiXCR, one entry per CDR3 protein. The repertoire consists of about 340,000 distinct CDR3 sequences, with 9.5% to 15% occurring once and the leading ten covering roughly 3%. The sequences come from CD4+ T cells sorted from PBMCs, collected 15 days after the yellow fever booster vaccination. These receptors came from a man between 18 and 29 years old who received the YFV17D yellow fever vaccine.

J is TRBJ2-7 and V is TRBV24-1; D uncertain. The CDR3 spans 11 residues. The V end lost 6 bases, the J end lost 5 bases, and 7 bases lay between the germline ends. Germline lookup yields CDR1 KGHDR and CDR2 SFDVKD. Written as DNA, the CDR3 is TGTGCCACCAGTATGCACGACGAGCAGTACGTC. Amino acid sequence: CATSMHDEQYV.

The chain uses TRBV6-5 and TRBJ2-2; TRBD1 agrees at 12 bases. Germline CDR1 reads MNHEY; CDR2 reads SVGAGI. With 6 bases clipped from V and 5 bases from J, the junction kept 16 bases outside the gene matches. The CDR3 covers 19 residues. The CDR3 DNA reads as TGTGCCAGCAGCCGCGAAGGACCGGGACAGGGGGCGCGAACCGGGGAGCTGTTTTTT. Protein sequence: CASSREGPGQGARTGELFF.

This clonotype was counted a few times. The rearrangement joins TRBV3-1 to TRBJ2-3; 9 bases align to TRBD2. Trimming cost V 4 bases and J 5 bases; bases outside gene matches: 10. The germline gives CDR1 LGHDT, CDR2 YNNKEL (reference sequence). CDR3 length: 16 residues. CDR3 region: CASSLLAGGGQDTQYF. The CDR3, as DNA: TGTGCCAGCAGCCTACTAGCGGGCGGTGGCCAAGATACGCAGTATTTT.

This clonotype showed up just a few times. The chain links TRBV10-3 to TRBJ1-1; no clear D gene. The length of the CDR3 is 12 residues. V was clipped by 3 bases and J by 4 bases, with 6 bases between them. Germline V gives CDR1 ENHRY, CDR2 SYGVKD. The CDR3 protein is CAISDYGTEAFF. CDR3 nucleotides: TGTGCCATCAGTGATTATGGCACTGAAGCTTTCTTT.

The rearrangement joins TRBV5-1 to TRBJ1-1; D may be TRBD1 (5 bases). V was trimmed by 4 bases and J by 1 base, leaving 14 bases between them. In germline, CDR1 is SGHRS, CDR2 YFSETQ. This CDR3 comprises 15 residues. CDR3 protein: CASSPRQRGNTEAFF. CDR3 sequence (DNA): TGCGCCAGCAGCCCTCGACAGAGAGGGAACACTGAAGCTTTCTTT.

The sample holds a few counts of this clonotype. The chain employs TRBV6-6 and TRBJ1-2; D call uncertain. Trimming stripped 2 bases from V and 0 bases from J, with 7 bases between. The CDR3 is 14 amino acids. From germline, CDR1 is MNHNY and CDR2 SVGAGI (reference sequence). CDR3 residues: CASSYDPANYGYTF. The CDR3, as DNA: TGTGCCAGCAGTTACGATCCAGCTAACTATGGCTACACCTTC.

This clonotype came up a few times. The chain has TRBV5-1 and TRBJ2-4; no firm D call. With 5 bases removed from V and 1 base from J, the gap between germline ends came to 10 bases. CDR1 is SGHRS and CDR2 is YFSETQ in the germline V gene. The CDR3 extends over 14 amino acids. This chain's CDR3 is CASRDGLAKNIQYF. The CDR3 region has the DNA TGCGCCAGCAGGGACGGGTTGGCCAAAAACATTCAGTACTTC.

V gene TRBV5-1 combines with J gene TRBJ2-3; the match to TRBD1 covers 9 bases. Germline CDR1 reads SGHRS; CDR2 reads YFSETQ. V shed 1 base and J 7 bases; nucleotides not matched to a gene: 7. This CDR3 has 15 residues. The CDR3 is CASSLQQGALNTQYF. For the CDR3, the DNA is TGCGCCAGCAGCTTGCAACAGGGGGCGCTGAATACGCAGTATTTT.

This clonotype has a handful of counts. The chain has TRBV18 and TRBJ2-5; 8 bases align to TRBD1. Trimming removed 3 bases from V and 5 bases from J; junction bases left unmatched: 8. From germline, CDR1 is KGHSH and CDR2 LQKENI. The CDR3 has 15 residues. CDR3 sequence (DNA): TGTGCCAGCTCACCCGGACAGGGAATTGGGGAGACCCAGTACTTC. Protein product: CASSPGQGIGETQYF.

The rearrangement joins TRBV18 to TRBJ1-1; 7 bases align to TRBD1. The length of the CDR3 is 15 residues. From germline, CDR1 is KGHSH and CDR2 LQKENI. The J segment lost 2 bases and the V segment lost 2 bases, leaving 5 bases of the junction unmatched. The CDR3 region is CASSPATGSNTEAFF. The DNA for the CDR3 is TGTGCCAGCTCACCAGCGACAGGGTCTAACACTGAAGCTTTCTTT. Using reference TRBV18 and TRBJ1-1 for the parts outside the CDR3, the full variable domain is NAGVMQNPRHLVRRRGQEARLRCSPMKGHSHVYWYRQLPEEGLKFMVYLQKENIIDESGMPKERFSAEFPKEGPSILRIQQVVRGDSAAYFCASSPATGSNTEAFFGQGTRLTVV.

The chain carries TRBV7-2 and TRBJ2-1; the match to TRBD1 covers 7 bases. The CDR3 extends over 15 amino acids. The ends lost 6 bases at V and 2 bases at J; junction bases unmatched: 7. CDR1 SGHTA and CDR2 FQGNSA come from the germline V gene. The CDR3 bases are TGTGCCAGCAGTCCCAGGGGGTTAACCTACAATGAGCAGTTCTTC. This codes for CASSPRGLTYNEQFF.

V gene TRBV9 combines with J gene TRBJ2-5, with TRBD2 identical over 7 bases. Trimming removed 0 bases from V and 1 base from J; junction bases left unmatched: 6. This CDR3 comprises 16 residues. Germline V CDR1 and CDR2: SGDLS, YYNGEE. The CDR3 protein is CASSVGVGGSQETQYF. The CDR3 region has the DNA TGTGCCAGCAGCGTAGGGGTCGGGGGGTCCCAAGAGACCCAGTACTTC.

The chain uses TRBV5-1 and TRBJ1-2; possible D gene TRBD1, 6 bases. Trimming removed 5 bases at V and 4 bases at J, with 15 bases between. The CDR3 totals 14 residues. CDR1 is SGHRS, CDR2 YFSETQ, per germline. CDR3 sequence: CASSGGQSGYGYTF. The DNA of the CDR3 is TGCGCCAGCAGTGGTGGACAGTCGGGCTATGGCTACACCTTC.

The CDR3 is CAIAGGPLGETQYF. In nucleotides, the CDR3 is TGTGCCATTGCGGGGGGGCCATTAGGAGAGACCCAGTACTTC. The V call is TRBV7-2, the J call TRBJ2-5; TRBD2 aligns across 9 bases. The CDR3 length is 14 residues. The J segment lost 4 bases and the V segment lost 10 bases, leaving 10 bases of the junction unmatched. Germline V lookup: CDR1 SGHTA, CDR2 FQGNSA.

The V gene is TRBV5-1, the J gene TRBJ1-3, with no clear D. The CDR3 contains 14 residues. Germline V gene data show CDR1 as SGHRS and CDR2 as YFSETQ. V gave up 4 bases and J gave up 0 bases, with 8 bases separating them. CDR3 nucleotides: TGCGCCAGCAGCCCTCTGATCTCTGGAAACACCATATATTTT. It specifies CASSPLISGNTIYF. The full variable domain, in which reference TRBV5-1 and TRBJ1-3 provide the parts outside the CDR3, is KAGVTQTPRYLIKTRGQQVTLSCSPISGHRSVSWYQQTPGQGLQFLFEYFSETQRNKGNFPGRFSGRQFSNSRSEMNVSTLELGDSALYLCASSPLISGNTIYFGEGSWLTVV.

This clonotype was seen a few times. The V gene is TRBV4-1, the J gene TRBJ2-2; possibly TRBD1 or TRBD2 for D (5 bases each). The length of the CDR3 is 15 residues. Germline-derived CDR1 and CDR2 are MGHRA and YSYEKL. V dropped 6 bases and J dropped 4 bases, with 15 bases sitting between them. The CDR3 sequence: CASRLQGRGTGELFF. DNA for the CDR3: TGCGCCAGCAGACTCCAGGGCCGGGGCACCGGGGAGCTGTTTTTT.

A few counts support this clonotype. CDR3 amino acids: CASSQAPLAGAQETQYF. As DNA, the CDR3 is TGTGCCAGCAGTCAAGCCCCATTAGCGGGGGCCCAAGAGACCCAGTACTTC. V is TRBV6-5 and J is TRBJ2-5, with 9 nucleotides matching TRBD2. The CDR3 loop spans 17 amino acids. Per germline, CDR1 MNHEY and CDR2 SVGAGI. V shed 5 bases, J shed 1 base, and the junction held 11 bases outside the gene matches.

Only a few counts were recorded for this clonotype. This rearrangement joins TRBV11-2 to TRBJ2-5, with 10 bases lining up with TRBD2. The germline CDR1 and CDR2 sequences are SGHAT and FQNNGV. Trimming removed 7 bases from V and 1 base from J; junction bases left unmatched: 9. The CDR3 is 16 residues long. CDR3 DNA: TGTGCCAGCACCCCACAGCGGGGGGGCCCCCAAGAGACCCAGTACTTC. It encodes CASTPQRGGPQETQYF.